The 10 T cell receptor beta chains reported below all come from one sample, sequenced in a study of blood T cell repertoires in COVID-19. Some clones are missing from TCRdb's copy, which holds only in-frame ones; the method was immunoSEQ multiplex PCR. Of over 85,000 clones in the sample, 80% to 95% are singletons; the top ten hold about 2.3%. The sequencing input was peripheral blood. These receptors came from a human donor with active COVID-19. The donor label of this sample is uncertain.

The CDR3 DNA reads as TGTGCCAGCAGTTTGGGCGCCTCTAACTATGGCTACACCTTC. Translated: CASSLGASNYGYTF. This chain connects TRBV28 to TRBJ1-2, with no clear D. Germline V gene data show CDR1 as MDHEN and CDR2 as SYDVKM. The CDR3 contains 14 residues. Trimming removed 3 bases at V and 0 bases at J, with 8 bases between.

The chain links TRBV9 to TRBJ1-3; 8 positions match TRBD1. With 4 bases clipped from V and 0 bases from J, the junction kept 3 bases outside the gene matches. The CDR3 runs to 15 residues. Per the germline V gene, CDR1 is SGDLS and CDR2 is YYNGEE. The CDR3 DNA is TGTGCCAGCAGCAAACAGGGGGACTCTGGAAACACCATATATTTT. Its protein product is CASSKQGDSGNTIYF.

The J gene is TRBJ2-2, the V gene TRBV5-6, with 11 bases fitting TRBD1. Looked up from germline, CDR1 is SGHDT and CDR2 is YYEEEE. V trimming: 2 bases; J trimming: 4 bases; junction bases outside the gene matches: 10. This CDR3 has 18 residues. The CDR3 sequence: CASSLWTGGDVRTGELFF. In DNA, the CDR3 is TGTGCCAGCAGCTTATGGACAGGGGGCGATGTTCGCACCGGGGAGCTGTTTTTT.

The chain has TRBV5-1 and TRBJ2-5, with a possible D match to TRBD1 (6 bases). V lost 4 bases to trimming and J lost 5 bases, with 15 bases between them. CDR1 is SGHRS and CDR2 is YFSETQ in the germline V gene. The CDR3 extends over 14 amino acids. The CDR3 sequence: CASSPGQIWETQYF. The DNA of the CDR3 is TGCGCCAGCAGCCCAGGACAGATCTGGGAGACCCAGTACTTC.

This CDR3 is CASSSLSGGLWETQYF. As DNA, the CDR3 is TGTGCCAGCAGCTCCCTTAGCGGGGGCCTCTGGGAGACCCAGTACTTC. This chain joins TRBV5-4 and TRBJ2-5; 9 bases fit TRBD2. Germline V lookup: CDR1 SGHNT, CDR2 YYREEE (reference sequence). J lost 5 bases, V lost 3 bases, and 11 bases had no gene match. The CDR3 totals 16 residues. The full variable domain, with the rest looked up from reference TRBV5-4 and TRBJ2-5, is ETGVTQSPTHLIKTRGQQVTLRCSSQSGHNTVSWYQQALGQGPQFIFQYYREEENGRGNFPPRFSGLQFPNYSSELNVNALELDDSALYLCASSSLSGGLWETQYFGPGTRLLVL.

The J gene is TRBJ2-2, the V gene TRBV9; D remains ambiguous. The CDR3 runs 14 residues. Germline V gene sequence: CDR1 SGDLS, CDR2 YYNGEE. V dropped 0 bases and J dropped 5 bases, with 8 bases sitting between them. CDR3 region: CASSVGSETGELFF. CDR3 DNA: TGTGCCAGCAGCGTAGGGAGTGAGACCGGGGAGCTGTTTTTT.

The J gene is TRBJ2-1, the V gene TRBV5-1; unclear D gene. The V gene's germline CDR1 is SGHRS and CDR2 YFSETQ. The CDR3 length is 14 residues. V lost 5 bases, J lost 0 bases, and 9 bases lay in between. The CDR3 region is CASSTESSYNEQFF. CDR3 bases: TGCGCCAGCAGTACAGAGAGCTCCTACAATGAGCAGTTCTTC.

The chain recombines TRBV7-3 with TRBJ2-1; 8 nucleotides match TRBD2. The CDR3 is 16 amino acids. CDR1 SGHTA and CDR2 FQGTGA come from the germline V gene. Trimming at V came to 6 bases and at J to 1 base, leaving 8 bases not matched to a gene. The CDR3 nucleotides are TGTGCCAGCAGGCCGCGCGGGGGGTATTCCTACAATGAGCAGTTCTTC. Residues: CASRPRGGYSYNEQFF.

This chain's CDR3 is CASSLSQGHNQPQHF. The DNA for the CDR3 is TGTGCCAGCAGCTTGAGTCAGGGGCACAATCAGCCCCAGCATTTT. The rearrangement joins TRBV5-6 to TRBJ1-5; tentatively, D is TRBD1 (6 bases). With 1 base removed from V and 3 bases from J, the gap between germline ends came to 11 bases. CDR3 length equals 15 residues. In germline, CDR1 is SGHDT, CDR2 YYEEEE.

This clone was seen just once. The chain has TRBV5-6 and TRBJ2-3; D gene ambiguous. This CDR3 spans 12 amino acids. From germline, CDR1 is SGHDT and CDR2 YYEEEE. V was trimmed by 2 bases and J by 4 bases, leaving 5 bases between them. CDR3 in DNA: TGTGCCAGCAGCTTCGAGGCAGATACGCAGTATTTT. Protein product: CASSFEADTQYF. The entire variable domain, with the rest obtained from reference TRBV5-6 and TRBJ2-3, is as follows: DAGVTQSPTHLIKTRGQQVTLRCSPKSGHDTVSWYQQALGQGPQFIFQYYEEEERQRGNFPDRFSGHQFPNYSSELNVNALLLGDSALYLCASSFEADTQYFGPGTRLTVL.